The sequence of this T cell receptor beta chain was determined in a study of Graves' ophthalmopathy and Graves' hyperthyroidism (dated by TCRdb to about 2018). Broadly, across the study: Peripheral blood was collected at initial diagnosis, before any treatment. The study used signatures of the TCR beta repertoire to tell Graves' ophthalmopathy apart from Graves' hyperthyroidism and to predict which patients would progress to ophthalmopathy. In total, 135 blood samples were TCR-sequenced: around 42 ophthalmopathy, 75 hyperthyroidism and roughly 17 hyperthyroidism-to-ophthalmopathy patients. To explore V-J signatures distinguishing ophthalmopathy from hyperthyroidism, a discovery set of roughly 98 patients (43 ophthalmopathy, roughly 60 stable hyperthyroidism) was enrolled. An independent validation cohort was composed of some 19 hyperthyroidism patients and about 16 patients who later progressed from hyperthyroidism to ophthalmopathy. In about 6 hyperthyroidism patients, T-cell repertoires of thyroid tissue and blood were compared. After sampling, hyperthyroidism patients received methimazole starting at 30 mg daily, and ophthalmopathy patients received high-dose intravenous methylprednisolone. Broader findings and caveats from the paper: In cross-validation, the 13-signature model distinguished ophthalmopathy from stable hyperthyroidism with approximately 90% sensitivity and roughly 81% specificity, while in the test set the corresponding values were roughly 80% and 75%. Sample size was not predetermined statistically, and investigators were not blinded to group allocation. In validation, the model predicted ophthalmopathy progression with less than 71% sensitivity and approximately 78% specificity; around twelve predicted patients were CT-confirmed with GO in a median of approximately six months. Most expanded thyroid clonotypes with a frequency above 0.001 also appeared in blood, which suggests that blood repertoires may reflect the immune response in the thyroid.

For repertoire sequencing, the TCR beta CDR3 regions were amplified from RNA transcripts. The first round was an RT-PCR using HTBI primers with the Qiagen OneStep RT-PCR kit, and this first round was followed by a second-round multiplex PCR, then size selection and purification. Libraries were sequenced on an Illumina HiSeq2000 using paired-end 100 bp reads. The paper's data handling went like this. Reads were processed with SOAPnuke, discarding reads with adapters, uncalled bases, mean Phred below 15, or no exact constant-primer or identifier match. High-quality paired reads were merged with COPE v1.2.5. Each unique nucleotide sequence was treated as a clonotype, and MiTCR v1.1 was used to align the clonotypes to the IMGT TRB V, D and J references. Analysis was restricted to V-J combinations with a frequency above 0.0001, which covered just over 98% of repertoires. A TCR clonal expansion and chaos score per V-J combination was defined as the ratio of F50 clonal expansion to chaos observed in the TCRdist matrix. Welch's t-statistics and random forest were used to reduce features to about a dozen V-J combinations, which were fed into a naive Bayes classifier. Thyroid-blood repertoire similarity was quantified with the Morisita-Horn index. Using fastp at Q25 and MiXCR, TCRdb reprocessed the public reads and kept productive beta chains. Each CDR3 protein gets just one entry, which takes the most common genes and DNA from the rows behind it. These V and J calls derive from TCRdb rather than the authors' analysis. The sample table holds under 350,000 distinct CDR3 sequences, of which around a sixth were seen once. In total, the top ten clones hold approximately 13% of the sample.

Ophthalmopathy patients were characterized by moderately to severely active disease, a Clinical Activity Score of at least 3, a NOSPECS grade of at least 4, and a disease duration under 3 months. Anyone with other autoimmune diseases, uncontrolled infections, pregnancy or lactation was excluded from the study. Clinical symptoms, serum thyroxine, TRAb, thyroid ultrasound and orbital computed tomography were used for diagnosis. Ficoll-Paque density gradient centrifugation was used to isolate PBMCs from about 9 ml of fresh peripheral blood. Trizol reagent was used to extract the total RNA, and its quality was then checked on an Agilent 2100 Bioanalyzer. The CDR3 covers 17 residues, taking in both the cysteine and the phenylalanine. This entry keeps only the CDR3 DNA: 51 bases, framed from base 1. Germline trimming amounts to 1 base on V and 2 bases on J, with 12 as the count of junction bases outside the gene matches. Based on the germline V gene (reference sequence), the CDR1 and CDR2 sequences are DFQATT and SNEGSKA.

In this sample, this clonotype turned up many times. No cognate antigen has been identified for it. No much larger clone exists at a distance of one base, and base qualities are not known. The chain is made from TRBV20-1 and TRBJ2-5; TRBD2 aligns with 8 central bases. Sequenced input: peripheral blood. This TCR was sampled from an adult man with Graves' ophthalmopathy. CDR3 protein: CSARVWASGHSQETQYF. Read as DNA, the sequence is TGCAGTGCTAGAGTTTGGGCTAGCGGGCATAGTCAAGAGACCCAGTACTTC.